This TCR beta chain was captured by sequencing in a study of blood T cell repertoires in COVID-19. About the research overall: Sources were T cells, B-cell-depleted T cells, or PBMCs; the material itself was cDNA or gDNA.

Unmatched junction bases numbered 7, after V lost 7 bases and J lost 4 bases. The CDR3 sequence is 15 residues long. Germline CDR1 reads MNHEY; CDR2 reads SMNVEV (reference sequence). The assay was immunoSEQ multiplex PCR, and TCRdb's table has in-frame clones only and misses some. The sample lists about 100,000 clones, 85% to 90% occurring once. The clonotype originates from a human donor in a cohort sampled during active COVID-19. V is TRBV27 and J is TRBJ2-1; 10 positions agree with TRBD1. The sample taken for sequencing was peripheral blood. CDR3 bases: TGTGCCAGCATCCGAGGGACAGGGGTATACAATGAGCAGTTCTTC. Its protein is CASIRGTGVYNEQFF.